This T cell receptor (beta chain) was documented in a study of CD4 T cells in relation to SARS-CoV-2 and coronaviruses. Across the study: After roughly ten days of antigen culture, PBMC TCR beta CDR3s were sequenced. Negative control cultures got HIV-1 Nef peptides or no peptide.

Sequenced by immunoSEQ multiplex PCR; TCRdb stores in-frame clones only, minus some. The sample consists of 10,000 to 13,000 clones, 65% to 90% of them appearing once. Note on this clone: Antigen unknown.

The unexposed donors gave CD4+ T cells in about 2011-2018, prior to COVID-19. After nine to ten days of culture, CD4+ T cells were isolated. Unexposed-donor CD4+ T cells were probed with SARS-CoV-2 S/N and four cold-coronavirus spikes, cells permitting. Cultures held under 2.5 million PBMCs per well with 8.5 to 10 IU/ml IL-2. The source is a human donor in good health. Source material: CD4+ T cells from PBMCs, cultured in vitro.

CDR3 in DNA: TGTGCCAGCAGCTTTGGGAGTAGCGGGGCCTACGAGCAGTACTTC. This sequence encodes CASSFGSSGAYEQYF. The gene calls are TRBV7-9 and TRBJ2-7; 8 bases map to TRBD2. Trimming at V came to 3 bases and at J to 2 bases, leaving 6 bases not matched to a gene. This CDR3 contains 15 residues. Germline V gives CDR1 SEHNR, CDR2 FQNEAQ (reference sequence).